This is a list of T cell receptor beta chains from one sample in a study of PD-1 blockade in mismatch repair-deficient tumors. The antigens these receptors bind are not known. Assay: immunoSEQ multiplex PCR; the TCRdb copy retains only in-frame clones and omits some. The table records more than 12,000 clones, 80% to 90% of them present only once. Sequenced material: cells cultured in vitro, taken from a patient treated with pembrolizumab. All receptors come from an adult with mismatch repair-deficient cancer. Both conserved end residues are part of each CDR3.

v_gene	len	j_gene	CDR3aa
TRBV5-5	12	TRBJ1-1	CASRLDSPEAFF
TRBV27	14	TRBJ2-1	CASSLGTGGNEQFF
TRBV9	13	TRBJ1-1	CASSVGGDTEAFF
TRBV5-1	16	TRBJ2-1	CASSLEGDSPYNEQFF
TRBV10-2	16	TRBJ2-1	CASSESGERPYNEQFF
TRBV30	12	TRBJ1-2	CAWSHRGFGYTF
TRBV7-8	12	TRBJ2-7	CASSNRGRGQYF
TRBV7-6	13	TRBJ2-2	CASSLVLTGELFF
TRBV7-3	15	TRBJ2-1	CASSLIRSSYNEQFF
TRBV9	13	TRBJ1-5	CASSPTSNQPQHF
TRBV9	13	TRBJ1-2	CASTPGNNYGYTF
TRBV7-3	15	TRBJ2-3	CASSLTGLSTDTQYF
TRBV5-1	14	TRBJ2-7	CASSQTGDHYEQYF
TRBV9	15	TRBJ2-2	CASSVETGGTGELFF
TRBV6-1	15	TRBJ2-7	CASRGMGHRDYEQYF
TRBV30	14	TRBJ2-3	CAWSSGGYTDTQYF
TRBV9	15	TRBJ2-7	CASSVVPGALNEQYF